What follows are 32 T cell receptor beta chains derived from one specimen sequenced in a study of blood T cell repertoires in COVID-19. Sequenced by immunoSEQ multiplex PCR; TCRdb stores in-frame clones only, minus some. The top ten hold roughly 2.9% of the sample, which has some 150,000 clones, about 75% seen once. Specimen: PBMCs or T cells enriched from blood (not recorded which). The receptors here all came from a woman between 50 and 59 years old who had recovered from COVID-19.

This clone has only a few counts. This sequence joins TRBV24-1 and TRBJ2-3; 7 bases are shared with TRBD2. This CDR3 spans 16 amino acids. CDR1 and CDR2 from the germline V gene are KGHDR and SFDVKD. J lost 2 bases, V lost 3 bases, and 7 bases had no gene match. CDR3 protein: CATSDPRDYNTDTQYF. CDR3 nucleotide sequence: TGTGCCACCAGTGATCCAAGGGACTACAACACAGATACGCAGTATTTT.

The genes are TRBV7-2 and TRBJ1-2, with D perhaps matching TRBD1 (5 bases). With 2 bases removed from V and 2 bases from J, the gap between germline ends came to 12 bases. CDR1 is SGHTA and CDR2 is FQGNSA in the germline V gene. The CDR3 loop spans 15 amino acids. CDR3 nucleotide sequence: TGTGCCAGCAGCTTACAAACGGGGGGAAACTATGGCTACACCTTC. Translated, it gives CASSLQTGGNYGYTF.

The DNA of the CDR3 is TGTGCCAGCAGCTCATACTCAGGGATGACTTGGGATGGCTACACCTTC. This sequence encodes CASSSYSGMTWDGYTF. This chain links TRBV7-9 with TRBJ1-2, with D possibly matching TRBD1 (5 bases). The germline gives CDR1 SEHNR, CDR2 FQNEAQ (reference sequence). V dropped 4 bases and J dropped 6 bases, with 21 bases sitting between them. The CDR3 spans 16 residues.

This clone was observed a few times. The rearrangement uses TRBV6-1 and TRBJ1-1; D is unresolved. With 1 base removed from V and 3 bases from J, the gap between germline ends came to 9 bases. Germline V CDR1 and CDR2: MNHNS, SASEGT. CDR3 length equals 14 residues. DNA of the CDR3: TGTGCCAGCAGTGAAGTTCAGACTTACACTGAAGCTTTCTTT. Translation: CASSEVQTYTEAFF.

J is TRBJ2-3 and V is TRBV11-3; 10 bases line up with TRBD1. The CDR3 is 16 residues long. J lost 0 bases, V lost 5 bases, and 5 bases had no gene match. CDR1 and CDR2 (germline): SGHNT, YENEEA. CDR3 coding DNA: TGTGCCAGCAGCACCCGGACAGGGGGAAGCACAGATACGCAGTATTTT. As protein: CASSTRTGGSTDTQYF.

This chain joins TRBV28 and TRBJ2-1; D ambiguous. The CDR3 is 15 residues long. The V end was cut by 6 bases, the J end by 4 bases, with 16 bases between. The germline gives CDR1 MDHEN, CDR2 SYDVKM. The CDR3 here is CASSPAPTGYNEQFF. The CDR3 DNA follows: TGTGCCAGCAGCCCCGCCCCGACTGGATACAATGAGCAGTTCTTC.

DNA of the CDR3: TGTGCCAGCAGTAATACAGGGGTCGGCTACACCTTC. This translates into CASSNTGVGYTF. The chain has TRBV7-9 and TRBJ1-2, with 7 bases that match TRBD1. V shed 6 bases and J 8 bases; nucleotides not matched to a gene: 6. Per the germline V gene, CDR1 is SEHNR and CDR2 is FQNEAQ (reference sequence). This CDR3 is 12 amino acids long. The entire variable domain, with the rest obtained from reference TRBV7-9 and TRBJ1-2, is as follows: DTGVSQNPRHKITKRGQNVTFRCDPISEHNRLYWYRQTLGQGPEFLTYFQNEAQLEKSRLLSDRFSAERPKGSFSTLEIQRTEQGDSAMYLCASSNTGVGYTFGSGTRLTVV.

The chain joins TRBV11-2 to TRBJ2-1; TRBD2 matches at 7 bases. CDR1 SGHAT and CDR2 FQNNGV come from the germline V gene. Unmatched junction bases numbered 11, after V lost 3 bases and J lost 6 bases. The length of the CDR3 is 16 residues. The CDR3 region is CASSLVGGRVGNEQFF. DNA of the CDR3: TGTGCCAGCAGCTTGGTCGGCGGGAGAGTTGGCAATGAGCAGTTCTTC. Full variable domain (missing parts from reference TRBV11-2 and TRBJ2-1): EAGVAQSPRYKIIEKRQSVAFWCNPISGHATLYWYQQILGQGPKLLIQFQNNGVVDDSQLPKDRFSAERLKGVDSTLKIQPAKLEDSAVYLCASSLVGGRVGNEQFFGPGTRLTVL.

The genes are TRBV2 and TRBJ1-4; tentatively, D is TRBD1 (6 bases). The germline CDR1 and CDR2 sequences are SNHLY and FYNNEI. CDR3 length equals 14 residues. Trimming took 5 bases from V and 7 from J, leaving 14 bases between them. DNA of the CDR3: TGTGCCAGCAGTCCGTGGGGGCAGGGTGAAAAACTGTTTTTT. It codes for CASSPWGQGEKLFF. The full variable domain, its missing parts supplied by reference TRBV2 and TRBJ1-4, is EPEVTQTPSHQVTQMGQEVILRCVPISNHLYFYWYRQILGQKVEFLVSFYNNEISEKSEIFDDQFSVERPDGSNFTLKIRSTKLEDSAMYFCASSPWGQGEKLFFGSGTQLSVL.

The chain combines TRBV7-9 with TRBJ1-2, with D possibly matching TRBD1 (6 bases). Deletions cut 2 bases from V and 6 bases from J, with 13 bases between. Germline lookup yields CDR1 SEHNR and CDR2 FQNEAQ (reference sequence). The CDR3 has 14 residues. The DNA for the CDR3 is TGTGCCAGCAGCTTACGTACAGGGTCGGATGGCTACACCTTC. It specifies CASSLRTGSDGYTF. Full variable domain (rest looked up from reference TRBV7-9 and TRBJ1-2): DTGVSQNPRHKITKRGQNVTFRCDPISEHNRLYWYRQTLGQGPEFLTYFQNEAQLEKSRLLSDRFSAERPKGSFSTLEIQRTEQGDSAMYLCASSLRTGSDGYTFGSGTRLTVV.

The V and J genes are TRBV7-6 and TRBJ2-7, with 10 bases that match TRBD1. V gave up 1 base and J gave up 3 bases; unmatched junction bases: 6. The CDR3 spans 16 residues. Germline-derived CDR1 and CDR2 are SGHVS and FNYEAQ. CDR3 in amino acids: CASSLETGGQVYEQYF. The CDR3 region has the DNA TGTGCCAGCAGCTTAGAGACAGGGGGCCAAGTCTACGAGCAGTACTTC.

J is TRBJ2-1 and V is TRBV3-1 (or the pseudogene TRBV3-2); TRBD1 agrees at 8 bases. V shed 4 bases and J 2 bases; nucleotides not matched to a gene: 1. The CDR3 is made up of 14 amino acids. Germline values: CDR1 LGHDT, CDR2 YNNKEL (reference sequence). CDR3 sequence (DNA): TGTGCCAGCAGCCGGACAGGGCCCTACAATGAGCAGTTCTTC. It specifies CASSRTGPYNEQFF.

The genes are TRBV14 and TRBJ2-6, with D maybe TRBD1 (6 bases). Per germline, CDR1 SGHDN and CDR2 FVKESK. V was pared by 1 base and J by 0 bases, with 10 bases between. The CDR3 spans 17 residues. CDR3 in DNA: TGTGCCAGCAGCCAAGTTCAGGGGTCCTCTGGGGCCAACGTCCTGACTTTC. Protein sequence: CASSQVQGSSGANVLTF.

For the CDR3, the DNA is TGCGCCAGCAGCCAGACCCCGGGACAGGGGGGCTATGGCTACACCTTC. Its protein product is CASSQTPGQGGYGYTF. The chain is built from TRBV4-1 and TRBJ1-2, with 11 bases aligning to TRBD1. V dropped 3 bases and J dropped 4; count of bases not matched to a gene: 7. Germline V lookup: CDR1 MGHRA, CDR2 YSYEKL. This CDR3 comprises 16 residues.

The V and J genes are TRBV6-5 and TRBJ2-1, with D tentatively TRBD1 (7 bases). The V end lost 2 bases, the J end lost 4 bases, and 12 bases lay between the germline ends. The germline CDR1 and CDR2 sequences are MNHEY and SVGAGI. This CDR3 comprises 15 residues. CDR3 region: CASSYGSGGYNEQFF. DNA of the CDR3: TGTGCCAGCAGTTACGGGTCAGGGGGGTACAATGAGCAGTTCTTC.

This clone showed up many times. The rearrangement uses TRBV12-3 or TRBV12-4 and TRBJ2-2; TRBD2 might be the D (6 bases). The V and J ends lost 6 bases and 7 bases respectively, with 12 bases between them. The CDR3 contains 13 residues. This CDR3 reads CASREGLYGELFF. CDR3 sequence (DNA): TGTGCCAGCAGGGAGGGACTTTACGGGGAGCTGTTTTTT.

The gene calls are TRBV2 and TRBJ1-5, with TRBD1 matching over 8 bases. The V gene end was trimmed by 6 bases and the J gene end by 4 bases; junction bases not matched to a gene: 8. Germline V gene lookup returns CDR1 SNHLY and CDR2 FYNNEI. The CDR3 length is 15 residues. CDR3 bases: TGTGCCAGCAGCCGCACGGACAGGGCGAATCAGCCCCAGCATTTT. It is translated as CASSRTDRANQPQHF.

The V gene is TRBV2, the J gene TRBJ1-2; 7 nucleotides line up with TRBD1. Germline values: CDR1 SNHLY, CDR2 FYNNEI. The trim removed 5 bases at V and 7 bases at J, leaving 10 bases unmatched. The CDR3 sequence is 14 residues long. The CDR3 DNA follows: TGTGCCAGCAGTCGTGGACAGGACGTAGTTGGCTACACCTTC. This codes for CASSRGQDVVGYTF.

A few counts support this clone. The genes are TRBV28 and TRBJ1-1; no clear D. Deletions cut 10 bases from V and 0 bases from J, with 12 bases between. The CDR3 runs 13 residues. Per the germline V gene, CDR1 is MDHEN and CDR2 is SYDVKM. CDR3 sequence: CATGRRLNTEAFF. CDR3 nucleotide sequence: TGTGCCACGGGGAGACGGCTGAACACTGAAGCTTTCTTT.

The CDR3 sequence: CASSSKAGGPRQETQYF. CDR3 nucleotide sequence: TGTGCCAGCAGCTCAAAGGCCGGGGGACCAAGACAAGAGACCCAGTACTTC. V usage is TRBV11-2 and J usage is TRBJ2-5, with a weak D call TRBD2 (6 bases). In germline, CDR1 is SGHAT, CDR2 FQNNGV. V lost 4 bases, J lost 2 bases, and 20 bases lay in between. This CDR3 has 17 residues.

The V and J genes are TRBV5-1 and TRBJ1-4; perhaps TRBD1 as D (6 bases). The CDR3 extends over 14 amino acids. Trimming left V 1 base short and J 7 bases short, with 11 bases between. The germline V gene encodes CDR1 SGHRS and CDR2 YFSETQ. CDR3 loop: CASSLLGGSEKLFF. CDR3 bases: TGCGCCAGCAGCTTGTTAGGGGGTTCTGAAAAACTGTTTTTT.

The V call is TRBV13, the J call TRBJ1-4; 10 bases line up with TRBD1. This CDR3 region has 16 residues. Germline CDR1 is PRHDT and CDR2 is FYEKMQ (reference sequence). The V segment lost 4 bases and the J segment 6 bases; nucleotides outside the gene matches: 8. The CDR3 here is CASSSKGQGIYEKLFF. For the CDR3, the DNA is TGTGCCAGCAGCTCTAAGGGACAGGGGATATATGAAAAACTGTTTTTT.

This chain connects TRBV7-2 to TRBJ2-5, with 9 positions matching TRBD2. The CDR3 sequence is 15 residues long. CDR1 and CDR2 (germline): SGHTA, FQGNSA. Unmatched junction bases numbered 9, after V lost 5 bases and J lost 5 bases. The CDR3 DNA is TGTGCCAGCAGCCTTAGCGGGGGAGCCGGGGAGACCCAGTACTTC. This translates into CASSLSGGAGETQYF.

The genes are TRBV2 and TRBJ1-1; D is uncertain. Trimming took off 0 bases at V and 8 bases at J, with 16 bases between the two ends. Germline V gene data show CDR1 as SNHLY and CDR2 as FYNNEI. This CDR3 is built from 15 residues. CDR3 protein: CASSEALGHTGEAFF. The CDR3 DNA follows: TGTGCCAGCAGTGAAGCGTTGGGCCACACCGGCGAAGCTTTCTTT.

This clone was detected only once. J is TRBJ2-6 and V is TRBV9; D is uncertain. The germline CDR1 and CDR2 sequences are SGDLS and YYNGEE. Trimming removed 3 bases from V and 0 bases from J, with 7 bases in between. This CDR3 comprises 15 residues. CDR3 amino acids: CASSAPDSGANVLTF. DNA of the CDR3: TGTGCCAGCAGCGCGCCAGACTCTGGGGCCAACGTCCTGACTTTC.

This chain joins TRBV11-3 and TRBJ2-1; a weak D match, TRBD1 (7 bases). Trimming cost V 4 bases and J 0 bases, with 16 bases left between them. The CDR3 runs to 17 residues. Germline V gene lookup returns CDR1 SGHNT and CDR2 YENEEA. The CDR3 DNA follows: TGTGCCAGCAGCTCAGGGGGGAGCCTGGTCTCCTACAATGAGCAGTTCTTC. Translated, it gives CASSSGGSLVSYNEQFF.

This rearrangement joins TRBV28 to TRBJ1-2; 8 bases agree with TRBD1. The CDR3 has 12 amino acids. The germline CDR1 and CDR2 sequences are MDHEN and SYDVKM. Trimming cost V 3 bases and J 7 bases; bases outside gene matches: 1. As DNA, the CDR3 is TGTGCCAGCAGTTTGACAGGGGCTGGCTACACCTTC. Translation gives CASSLTGAGYTF.

This clone appeared once. Mismatch with germline at one junction end may stem from a read error. CDR3 sequence reads: CASSEDRGSGANVLTF. The CDR3 DNA reads TGTGCCAGCAGCGAAGACAGGGGCTCTGGGGCCAACGTCCTGACTTTC. This chain uses TRBV4-2 with TRBJ2-6; 8 nucleotides agree with TRBD1. In germline, CDR1 is LGHNA, CDR2 YNFKEQ. The CDR3 sequence is 16 residues long.

The V call is TRBV5-6, the J call TRBJ1-1; 12 nucleotides match TRBD1. The V gene's germline CDR1 is SGHDT and CDR2 YYEEEE. This CDR3 is 15 amino acids long. J gave up 6 bases and V 2 bases, and 5 bases lay outside the gene matches. CDR3 sequence (DNA): TGTGCCAGCAGCTTTCCGGGACAGGGGGCGTCTGAAGCTTTCTTT. It translates to CASSFPGQGASEAFF.

This clone was found once. V usage is TRBV2 and J usage is TRBJ2-3, with 11 bases that match TRBD2. Trimming took 2 bases from V and 0 from J; bases not matched to a gene: 7. Germline assignment: CDR1 SNHLY and CDR2 FYNNEI. The length of the CDR3 is 18 residues. The CDR3 DNA sequence: TGTGCCAGCAGTGAACGGCCTAGCGGGGGGCTTAGCACAGATACGCAGTATTTT. Amino acid sequence: CASSERPSGGLSTDTQYF.

The chain links TRBV19 to TRBJ1-1; weak D call: TRBD1 (5 bases). The V end was cut by 0 bases, the J end by 0 bases, with 5 bases between. Germline V CDR1 and CDR2: LNHDA, SQIVND (reference sequence). The CDR3 is 14 amino acids. The CDR3 DNA reads as TGTGCCAGTAGTATAGAGGGGCTGAACACTGAAGCTTTCTTT. It is translated as CASSIEGLNTEAFF. Full variable domain (rest looked up from reference TRBV19 and TRBJ1-1): DGGITQSPKYLFRKEGQNVTLSCEQNLNHDAMYWYRQDPGQGLRLIYYSQIVNDFQKGDIAEGYSVSREKKESFPLTVTSAQKNPTAFYLCASSIEGLNTEAFFGQGTRLTVV.

The CDR3 sequence: CASSSRLAGNTQYF. As DNA, the CDR3 is TGTGCCAGCAGCTCTCGACTAGCGGGTAATACGCAGTATTTT. This chain joins TRBV14 and TRBJ2-3, with 10 bases fitting TRBD2. After removal of 5 bases from V and 7 bases from J, the junction contained 6 bases not matched to a gene. This CDR3 has 14 amino acids. CDR1 and CDR2 from the germline V gene are SGHDN and FVKESK. Based on the CDR3 plus reference TRBV14 and TRBJ2-3, the full variable domain is EAGVTQFPSHSVIEKGQTVTLRCDPISGHDNLYWYRRVMGKEIKFLLHFVKESKQDESGMPNNRFLAERTGGTYSTLKVQPAELEDSGVYFCASSSRLAGNTQYFGPGTRLTVL.